This T cell receptor beta chain stems from a study of T cells in Graves' hyperthyroidism and ophthalmopathy. Germline-derived CDR1 and CDR2 are DFQATT and SNEGSKA (reference sequence). Losses at the gene ends were 6 bases for V and 1 base for J; bases not matched to a gene: 6. The CDR3 is made up of 14 amino acids. TCR beta CDR3 regions were amplified from RNA transcripts. During a first-round RT-PCR of the TCR CDR3, the HTBI primer set was used. In TCRdb, the multiplex PCR reads were re-called with MiXCR into one record per CDR3 protein. The repertoire holds approximately 590,000 distinct CDR3 sequences, with 15% to 18% as singletons. This clonotype showed up many times.

The sample consisted of blood. This clonotype originated in a woman in her twenties or thirties with Graves' hyperthyroidism. This sequence joins TRBV20-1 and TRBJ2-3; TRBD2 matches 8 bases. CDR3 nucleotide sequence: TGCAGTGCCTCGCGAGCGGGAGGCACAGATACGCAGTATTTT. Translated, it gives CSASRAGGTDTQYF.